These 16 T cell receptor beta chains share one sample of origin, sequenced in a study of T cells in women clearing cervical HPV infection. Sequencing used immunoSEQ multiplex PCR; TCRdb keeps in-frame clones, though not all of them. Here the sample table reports 15,000 to 20,000 clones. Sequencing was done on a sample of blood buffy coat. Receptors were obtained from a woman between 18 and 70 years old with a cervical HPV16 infection that either progressed to CIN3+ or cleared (not recorded which).

Points on this clone: The read terminates 3 residues before the CDR3 end, so the remaining end is supplied by the germline J gene. This chain links TRBV5-1 with TRBJ2-2; 7 nucleotides agree with TRBD2. V lost 4 bases to trimming and J lost 7 bases; unmatched junction nucleotides: 7. The CDR3 is made up of 14 amino acids. Germline V gene lookup returns CDR1 SGHRS and CDR2 YFSETQ. CDR3 DNA, as far as it was read: TGCGCCAGCAGCCGCCTAGCGGTAGGCGGGGAG. Encoded protein: CASSRLAVGGE. The CDR3 in its entirety is CASSRLAVGGELFF.

Concerning this clone: The read terminates 3 residues before the CDR3 end, so the remaining end is supplied by the germline J gene. The chain couples TRBV19 to TRBJ1-4; D remains ambiguous. The CDR3 extends over 17 amino acids. V was shortened by 6 bases and J by 4 bases, with 21 bases between the two germline ends. Germline V CDR1 and CDR2: LNHDA, SQIVND (reference sequence). The sequenced part of the CDR3 DNA is TGTGCCAGTAGGGAAAGGGTCACCAGGCCAGATAATGAAAAA. As protein: CASRERVTRPDNEK. From start to end, the CDR3 is CASRERVTRPDNEKLFF.

Remarks on this clone: The read finishes 3 residues shy of the CDR3 end, and the germline J gene is used to complete it. V is TRBV20-1 and J is TRBJ2-3, with a possible D match to TRBD2 (5 bases). This CDR3 is 15 amino acids long. V gave up 1 base and J gave up 1 base, with 12 bases separating them. Germline values: CDR1 DFQATT, CDR2 SNEGSKA (reference sequence). CDR3 in amino acids: CSARVAAARTDTQYF. Incomplete CDR3 DNA: TGCAGTGCTAGAGTAGCAGCGGCCCGCACAGATACG.

For this clone: With the read ending 3 residues before the CDR3 end, the germline J gene is used to fill in that end. This chain connects TRBV18 to TRBJ1-5; 10 nucleotides align to TRBD1. Germline CDR1 is KGHSH and CDR2 is LQKENI. The V and J ends lost 3 bases and 3 bases, in that order; junction bases with no gene match: 2. This CDR3 has 15 residues. Incomplete CDR3 DNA: TGTGCCAGCTCACCCGGGACAGGGGCCAATCAGCCC. It codes for CASSPGTGANQP. The full CDR3 reads CASSPGTGANQPQHF.

On this clone itself: The read ends 3 residues before the CDR3 terminus; that terminus is restored from the germline J gene. The J gene is TRBJ2-2, the V gene TRBV30, with D hard to call. In germline, CDR1 is GTSNPN, CDR2 SVGIG (reference sequence). The V and J ends lost 3 bases and 4 bases respectively, with 12 bases between them. The CDR3 loop spans 14 amino acids. The CDR3: CAWRFVGGTGELFF. CDR3 DNA, as far as it was read: TGTGCCTGGAGATTTGTAGGCGGCACCGGGGAG.

This CDR3 reads CASSLDKPGDYGYTF. The sequenced CDR3 bases are TGTGCCAGCAGCTTAGACAAGCCGGGGGACTATGGC. This chain links TRBV11-3 with TRBJ1-2; a weak D match, TRBD1 (5 bases). The CDR3 end lies 3 residues beyond the end of the read and is filled in from the germline J gene. This CDR3 spans 15 amino acids. Trimming removed 0 bases from V and 3 bases from J, with 11 bases in between. Germline loops: CDR1 SGHNT, CDR2 YENEEA.

As for this clone: The read ends 3 residues before the CDR3 terminus; that terminus is restored from the germline J gene. The rearrangement uses TRBV20-1 and TRBJ2-7; 7 positions agree with TRBD2. The junction had 4 bases not matched to a gene; V was cut back by 6 bases and J by 2 bases. Germline loops: CDR1 DFQATT, CDR2 SNEGSKA (reference sequence). This CDR3 is built from 12 residues. The CDR3 loop is CSASAGPYEQYF. CDR3 DNA (partial): TGCAGTGCCTCAGCGGGGCCCTACGAG.

Of note for this clone: The read is 3 residues too short to cover the CDR3 end, so that end is filled in from the germline J gene. The genes are TRBV6-1 and TRBJ2-5; no clear D. With 1 base removed from V and 3 bases from J, the gap between germline ends came to 9 bases. The germline V gene encodes CDR1 MNHNS and CDR2 SASEGT. The CDR3 is 14 residues long. CDR3 residues: CASSEGRSKETQYF. The sequenced CDR3 bases are TGTGCCAGCAGTGAAGGCCGGTCAAAAGAGACC.

Turning to this clone: Read coverage stops 3 residues before the CDR3 terminus; the germline J gene supplies the remainder. The chain couples TRBV19 to TRBJ1-4, with D perhaps matching TRBD1 (5 bases). Trimming removed 5 bases at V and 8 bases at J, with 18 bases between. The germline CDR1 and CDR2 sequences are LNHDA and SQIVND (reference sequence). The CDR3 length is 15 residues. The CDR3 loop is CASSLIQEIGEKLFF. CDR3 DNA, as far as it was read: TGTGCCAGTAGTCTAATACAGGAGATCGGGGAAAAA.

In regard to this clone: The CDR3 extends 3 residues past the end of the read, so its final part is completed from the germline J gene. The chain carries TRBV7-9 and TRBJ1-2, with D perhaps TRBD1 (5 bases). Germline assignment: CDR1 SEHNR and CDR2 FQNEAQ (reference sequence). The CDR3 sequence is 11 residues long. The part of the CDR3 DNA that was read is TGTGCCCTGGACAATTACAATGAC. Its translation: CALDNYND. The whole CDR3 reads CALDNYNDYTF.

Comment on this clone: The read ends 3 residues before the CDR3 terminus; that terminus is restored from the germline J gene. This chain joins TRBV6-1 and TRBJ1-6; 7 bases match TRBD1. The germline gives CDR1 MNHNS, CDR2 SASEGT. This CDR3 has 14 amino acids. V gave up 4 bases and J gave up 4 bases; unmatched junction bases: 1. The sequenced part of the CDR3 DNA is TGTGCCAGCAGTGCGGGACAGTATAATTCACCC. Translation: CASSAGQYNSP. The complete CDR3 protein is CASSAGQYNSPLHF.

About this clone: The CDR3 extends 3 residues past the end of the read, so its final part is completed from the germline J gene. This sequence joins TRBV5-1 and TRBJ1-2; a weak D match, TRBD1 (5 bases). This CDR3 has 15 amino acids. V was clipped by 0 bases and J by 6 bases, with 15 bases between them. Germline V CDR1 and CDR2: SGHRS, YFSETQ. The CDR3 spells CASSLERWAGNGYTF. The covered CDR3 bases are TGCGCCAGCAGCTTGGAACGTTGGGCAGGGAATGGC.

The chain's CDR3 is CASSSLAGTLYDYTF. CDR3 DNA, as far as it was read: TGTGCCAGTTCAAGCTTAGCGGGGACCCTGTACGAC. The chain recombines TRBV19 with TRBJ1-2, with D tentatively TRBD1 (5 bases). The read terminates 3 residues before the CDR3 end, so the remaining end is supplied by the germline J gene. Per germline, CDR1 LNHDA and CDR2 SQIVND (reference sequence). This CDR3 has 15 residues. The full variable domain, completed using reference TRBV19 and TRBJ1-2, is DGGITQSPKYLFRKEGQNVTLSCEQNLNHDAMYWYRQDPGQGLRLIYYSQIVNDFQKGDIAEGYSVSREKKESFPLTVTSAQKNPTAFYLCASSSLAGTLYDYTFGSGTRLTVV.

CDR3 DNA (partial): TGTGCCTGGAGTGTAAGGACAGGGGGATTATTTGCAACTAATGAAAAA. Protein product: CAWSVRTGGLFATNEK. The full CDR3 protein is CAWSVRTGGLFATNEKLFF. This rearrangement joins TRBV30 to TRBJ1-4; 10 bases match TRBD1. The read halts 3 residues ahead of the CDR3 end, with the missing end drawn from the germline J gene. The CDR3 extends over 19 amino acids. J was trimmed by 0 bases and V by 0 bases; bases with no gene match: 10. Per germline, CDR1 GTSNPN and CDR2 SVGIG (reference sequence).

Notes on this clone: The read ends 3 residues early relative to the CDR3; the germline J gene fills the gap. The rearrangement links TRBV10-3 to TRBJ2-1, with 7 positions matching TRBD2. Germline V lookup: CDR1 ENHRY, CDR2 SYGVKD. There are 13 residues in the CDR3. The trim removed 3 bases at V and 4 bases at J, leaving 0 bases unmatched. CDR3 region: CAISDGGYNEQFF. The DNA read from the CDR3 is TGTGCCATCAGTGACGGGGGGTACAATGAG.

For this clone: Read data end 3 residues before the CDR3 end; the end is taken from the germline J gene. This sequence joins TRBV5-1 and TRBJ2-3; perhaps TRBD2 as D (6 bases). Germline assignment: CDR1 SGHRS and CDR2 YFSETQ. There are 19 residues in the CDR3. Trimming cost V 4 bases and J 0 bases, with 24 bases left between them. CDR3 DNA, as far as it was read: TGCGCCAGCAGCCCTCTCGCGGGTAGGGACTCTCTTAGCACAGATACG. This translates into CASSPLAGRDSLSTDT. The CDR3 as a whole reads CASSPLAGRDSLSTDTQYF.